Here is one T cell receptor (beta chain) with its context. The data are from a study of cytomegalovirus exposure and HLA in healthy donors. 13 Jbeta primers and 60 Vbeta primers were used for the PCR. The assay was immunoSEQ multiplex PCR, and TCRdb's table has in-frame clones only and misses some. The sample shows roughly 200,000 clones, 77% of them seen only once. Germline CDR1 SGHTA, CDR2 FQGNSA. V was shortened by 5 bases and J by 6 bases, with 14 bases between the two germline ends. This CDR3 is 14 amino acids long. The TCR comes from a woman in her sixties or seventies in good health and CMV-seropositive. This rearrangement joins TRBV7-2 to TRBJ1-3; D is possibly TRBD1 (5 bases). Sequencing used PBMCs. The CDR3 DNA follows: TGTGCCAGCAGCCCCCCCCAGGGACTAAACACCATATATTTT. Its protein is CASSPPQGLNTIYF.